The clone carrying this TCR beta chain was seen once. V lost 5 bases and J lost 4; bases outside the gene matches: 7. Looked up from germline, CDR1 is SGHTA and CDR2 is FQGTGA. CDR3 size: 14 residues. The data are from a study of T cell responses to AZD1222 COVID-19 vaccine. Only in-frame clones appear in the TCRdb table, and some are missing; sequencing was by immunoSEQ multiplex PCR. The sample has under 150,000 clones; 85% to 90% are singletons. This sequence originates from an adult in good health. Here the sequenced sample was peripheral blood, taken on day 0 of AZD1222 vaccination. The genes are TRBV7-3 and TRBJ2-5; 7 nucleotides line up with TRBD1. The CDR3 DNA is TGTGCCAGCAGCAAGACAGGGCCGGGAGAGACCCAGTACTTC. Residues: CASSKTGPGETQYF. The complete variable domain, with remaining parts taken from reference TRBV7-3 and TRBJ2-5, reads GAGVSQTPSNKVTEKGKYVELRCDPISGHTALYWYRQSLGQGPEFLIYFQGTGAADDSGLPNDRFFAVRPEGSVSTLKIQRTERGDSAVYLCASSKTGPGETQYFGPGTRLLVL.